This TCR beta chain was captured by sequencing in a study of T cells in Graves' hyperthyroidism and ophthalmopathy. Study-wide results and caveats: Researchers found most expanded thyroid clonotypes above 0.001 in blood as well.

This clonotype came up many times. Its antigen is not known. TCR beta CDR3 sequences were amplified from RNA transcripts. An initial round of RT-PCR targeting the TCR CDR3 relied on the HTBI primer set. TCRdb re-analysed the multiplex PCR reads in MiXCR, keeping a single row per CDR3 protein. In the table there are over 650,000 distinct CDR3 sequences, roughly 15% of which are singletons. Clinical symptoms, serum thyroxine, TRAb, thyroid ultrasound and orbital computed tomography informed diagnoses. The CDR3 loop spans 12 amino acids. Germline V gene lookup returns CDR1 SGDLS and CDR2 YYNGEE. Trimming left V 4 bases short and J 5 bases short, with 6 bases between.

The J gene is TRBJ2-2, the V gene TRBV9; the D is unclear. The receptor comes from a man aged 18 to 30 with Graves' hyperthyroidism. The sample consisted of blood. The DNA of the CDR3 is TGTGCCAGCAGCCCGACGACCGGGGAGCTGTTTTTT. It yields the protein CASSPTTGELFF. The variable domain in full, with the rest retrieved from reference TRBV9 and TRBJ2-2, is DSGVTQTPKHLITATGQRVTLRCSPRSGDLSVYWYQQSLDQGLQFLIQYYNGEERAKGNILERFSAQQFPDLHSELNLSSLELGDSALYFCASSPTTGELFFGEGSRLTVL.